This T cell receptor beta chain emerged from a study of CD8 T cells in ankylosing spondylitis. Quantitative barcoded 5'-RACE was used to prepare TCR beta libraries. MiXCR was run by TCRdb on the 5' RACE reads, yielding one entry per CDR3 protein. The sample contains under 250,000 distinct CDR3 sequences, about 26% of which appear only once. As for this clonotype: The antigen remains undetermined.

General study findings and limits: The study identified a TCR beta motif of under ten highly homologous variants that appeared characteristic of ankylosing spondylitis blood. Significantly higher representation of disease-linked clones was reported for matched ankylosing spondylitis synovial fluid.

Trimming removed 3 bases from V and 5 bases from J, with 10 bases in between. The CDR3 has 14 residues. The sequenced sample was blood, either unsorted or a sorted T cell fraction (not recorded which). V usage is TRBV12-3 or TRBV12-4 and J usage is TRBJ1-4; no clear D. This TCR came from a male donor with ankylosing spondylitis or in good health (not recorded which). The CDR3 DNA is TGTGCCAGCAGTTTGGGCGGCGGCAATGAAAAACTGTTTTTT. Its translation is CASSLGGGNEKLFF.